This passage covers 10 T cell receptor beta chains from one sample sequenced in a study of T cell repertoires in aging, cancer and after chemotherapy. Amplification of TCR beta used genomic DNA extracted from peripheral blood. TRB rearrangements spanning V, D and J were amplified using mixed TRB-A/B primers. MiXCR, applied by TCRdb to the multiplex PCR reads, yields one record per CDR3 protein. The sample lists about 800 distinct CDR3 sequences; over 15% were seen once. Sequencing was carried out using blood. These receptors came from a human donor with a blood cancer.

The chain is built from TRBV6-5 and TRBJ2-1; 9 bases are a match to TRBD2. The CDR3 spans 16 residues. The germline V gene encodes CDR1 MNHEY and CDR2 SVGAGI. The trim removed 6 bases at V and 9 bases at J, leaving 15 bases unmatched. The CDR3 DNA follows: TGTGCCAGCAGCCGACAACTAGCGGGCGGGGTAATTGAGCAGTTCTTC. Protein product: CASSRQLAGGVIEQFF.

This clonotype was seen a handful of times. V gene TRBV11-1 combines with J gene TRBJ2-3; no reliable D call. Trimming stripped 2 bases from V and 2 bases from J, with 11 bases between. There are 15 residues in the CDR3. Germline loops: CDR1 SGHAT, CDR2 FQDESV (reference sequence). CDR3 bases: TGTGCCAGCAGCTTATTAGACACCGACACAGATACGCAGTATTTT. This codes for CASSLLDTDTDTQYF. The complete variable domain, with remaining parts taken from reference TRBV11-1 and TRBJ2-3, reads EAEVAQSPRYKITEKSQAVAFWCDPISGHATLYWYRQILGQGPELLVQFQDESVVDDSQLPKDRFSAERLKGVDSTLKIQPAELGDSAMYLCASSLLDTDTDTQYFGPGTRLTVL.

This clonotype was observed once. This clone may be a read error of a much larger clone one base away. The chain recombines TRBV7-2 with TRBJ2-7, with D hard to call. CDR1 SGHTA and CDR2 FQGNSA come from the germline V gene. This CDR3 has 15 residues. The CDR3 sequence: CASSSQATSPYKQYF. The CDR3, as DNA: TGTGCCAGCAGCTCCCAAGCAACCTCCCCCTACAAGCAGTACTTC.

Concerning this clonotype itself: A read error may account for a junction end that differs from germline. The chain combines TRBV6-1 with TRBJ1-1, with D unclear. CDR3 length equals 8 residues. Germline CDR1 and CDR2: MNHNS and SASEGT. CDR3 region: CASSEAYF. Written as DNA, the CDR3 is TGTGCCAGCAGTGAAGCTTACTTT.

This clonotype ranks as medium-sized. The rearrangement uses TRBV5-1 and TRBJ1-1; 7 bases align to TRBD1. CDR3 size: 14 residues. CDR1 and CDR2 from the germline V gene are SGHRS and YFSETQ. V lost 0 bases and J lost 1; bases outside the gene matches: 0. CDR3: CASSLDRGNTEAFF. The CDR3 DNA is TGCGCCAGCAGCTTGGACAGGGGGAACACTGAAGCTTTCTTT.

This clonotype has just a few counts. J is TRBJ1-5 and V is TRBV20-1; TRBD1 is a possible D gene (5 bases). The ends were cut back, 3 bases at V and 4 bases at J, with 10 bases in the middle. This CDR3 contains 13 residues. CDR1 and CDR2 from the germline V gene are DFQATT and SNEGSKA (reference sequence). CDR3 nucleotides: TGCAGTGCTAGGTCCAGGGAGAATCAGCCCCAGCATTTT. Translation gives CSARSRENQPQHF.

This clonotype ranks as medium-sized. The chain uses TRBV7-9 and TRBJ1-4, with TRBD1 identical over 8 bases. This CDR3 spans 16 amino acids. CDR1 is SEHNR, CDR2 FQNEAQ, per germline (reference sequence). V lost 0 bases, J lost 6 bases, and 6 bases stayed unmatched. The CDR3 loop reads CASSLARGTGDEKLFF. The DNA of the CDR3 is TGTGCCAGCAGCTTAGCGAGAGGGACAGGTGATGAAAAACTGTTTTTT.

The V call is TRBV6-6, the J call TRBJ1-3; no clear D gene. This CDR3 spans 12 amino acids. V dropped 5 bases and J dropped 8 bases, with 10 bases sitting between them. The germline V gene has CDR1 MNHNY and CDR2 SVGAGI (reference sequence). CDR3: CASSEAWDTIYF. CDR3 sequence (DNA): TGTGCCAGCAGTGAAGCGTGGGACACCATATATTTT.

This chain joins TRBV11-3 and TRBJ1-5; TRBD1 might be the D (5 bases). V lost 1 base and J 1 base, leaving 11 bases between the germline ends. The length of the CDR3 is 16 residues. Germline V gene lookup returns CDR1 SGHNT and CDR2 YENEEA. The CDR3 here is CASSLGEGQSNQPQHF. CDR3 coding DNA: TGTGCCAGCAGCTTAGGGGAGGGGCAGAGCAATCAGCCCCAGCATTTT.

In its sample, this clonotype ranks as large. It is unclear where the CDR3 begins or ends on the DNA, so no DNA is shown, and the CDR3 is as TCRdb lists it. The chain links TRBV7-5 to TRBJ1-1; TRBD1 was called by the table and not checked on the DNA. TRBV7-5 is termed a pseudogene. The CDR3 length equals 16 residues, ends included. This CDR3 is CISVSDRGSWGAEAFF.